These 29 T cell receptor beta chains were all obtained from the same sample, sequenced in a study of human T cells and chemical hapten exposure. Using its own MiXCR run on the RACE reads, TCRdb lists one record per CDR3 protein. Among tens of thousands of distinct CDR3 sequences listed, about 11% were seen once. Specified time point: pre-sensitization, week 0. Treatment defined: therapeutic diphenylcyclopropenone sensitization with weekly scalp DPC. This specimen consisted of whole blood, obtained in connection with sensitization to the hapten diphenylcyclopropenone (DPC). Receptors originate from a man aged 30 to 45 with alopecia areata. Some clones in this sample may be carry-over from other donors' samples.

The table lists this clonotype with many counts. The chain links TRBV5-4 to TRBJ2-5; 10 nucleotides match TRBD2. After removal of 4 bases from V and 5 bases from J, the junction contained 11 bases not matched to a gene. CDR1 is SGHNT and CDR2 is YYREEE in the germline V gene (reference sequence). This CDR3 comprises 16 residues. CDR3 region: CASSVQLAGNVETQYF. The CDR3, as DNA: TGTGCCAGCAGCGTCCAACTAGCGGGAAATGTGGAGACCCAGTACTTC.

The chain is built from TRBV18 and TRBJ2-3; D is possibly TRBD2 (5 bases). V lost 2 bases, J lost 3 bases, and 9 bases lay in between. The V gene's germline CDR1 is KGHSH and CDR2 LQKENI. This CDR3 is built from 14 residues. In nucleotides, the CDR3 is TGTGCCAGCTCACCAACTAGGATGACAGATACGCAGTATTTT. Protein product: CASSPTRMTDTQYF.

In this sample, this clonotype turned up many times. CDR3 nucleotide sequence: TGCGCCAGCAGCTTGTTCTCGGCACCCCCTAATGAGCAGTTCTTC. Protein: CASSLFSAPPNEQFF. J is TRBJ2-1 and V is TRBV5-1; D gene uncertain. The V gene lost 1 base and the J gene lost 7 bases, with 15 bases spanning the gap. From germline, CDR1 is SGHRS and CDR2 YFSETQ. The CDR3 extends over 15 amino acids.

There are a few counts of this clonotype. This chain uses TRBV6-4 with TRBJ2-1, with D perhaps matching TRBD2 (5 bases). Germline-derived CDR1 and CDR2 are MRHNA and SNTAGT. The CDR3 spans 15 residues. Trimming pared 2 bases from V and 4 bases from J, leaving 12 bases between. Here the CDR3 DNA reads TGTGCCAGCAGTGACGACTATACCCCGTACAATGAGCAGTTCTTC. Its protein is CASSDDYTPYNEQFF.

This clonotype was counted at least ten times. The chain uses TRBV6-5 and TRBJ2-1, with 7 nucleotides matching TRBD2. This CDR3 has 14 residues. V shed 6 bases, J shed 4 bases, and the junction held 6 bases outside the gene matches. CDR1 is MNHEY and CDR2 is SVGAGI in the germline V gene. This chain's CDR3 is CASRAGAYYNEQFF. CDR3 DNA: TGTGCCAGCAGGGCGGGAGCCTATTACAATGAGCAGTTCTTC.

V is TRBV11-1 and J is TRBJ1-1, with unresolved D. This CDR3 has 13 residues. V was pared by 1 base and J by 3 bases, with 6 bases between. The germline gives CDR1 SGHAT, CDR2 FQDESV (reference sequence). CDR3 sequence (DNA): TGTGCCAGCAGCTTAGAACCTGACACTGAAGCTTTCTTT. Translated: CASSLEPDTEAFF.

This chain connects TRBV7-2 to TRBJ2-3; no firm D call. The V and J ends lost 5 bases and 6 bases respectively, with 9 bases between them. Per the germline V gene, CDR1 is SGHTA and CDR2 is FQGNSA. This CDR3 has 12 residues. CDR3 loop: CASSPTLDTQYF. The CDR3 nucleotides read TGTGCCAGCAGCCCTACGTTGGATACGCAGTATTTT.

This clonotype was seen many times. This sequence joins TRBV6-1 and TRBJ2-5; 10 bases agree with TRBD2. The CDR3 sequence is 17 residues long. CDR1 is MNHNS, CDR2 SASEGT, per germline. The V gene end was trimmed by 2 bases and the J gene end by 4 bases; junction bases not matched to a gene: 10. The CDR3 region has the DNA TGTGCCAGCAGTGAATCGGGAGTAGCGGGGGGCCGAGAGACCCAGTACTTC. Amino acid sequence: CASSESGVAGGRETQYF.

This clonotype has only a few counts. The chain is built from TRBV19 and TRBJ2-1; 9 nucleotides agree with TRBD2. J was trimmed by 4 bases and V by 8 bases; bases with no gene match: 15. This CDR3 has 17 residues. The germline V gene encodes CDR1 LNHDA and CDR2 SQIVND (reference sequence). The CDR3 here is CASGIRGAGGQYNEQFF. In nucleotides, the CDR3 is TGTGCCAGTGGAATACGAGGAGCGGGAGGCCAATACAATGAGCAGTTCTTC.

This clonotype was observed at least ten times. The chain uses TRBV4-1 and TRBJ2-3, with D possibly being TRBD2 (6 bases). Germline V CDR1 and CDR2: MGHRA, YSYEKL. V was clipped by 2 bases and J by 3 bases, with 9 bases between them. This CDR3 region has 14 residues. This chain's CDR3 is CASSQRDLTDTQYF. CDR3 DNA sequence: TGCGCCAGCAGCCAACGGGACTTGACAGATACGCAGTATTTT.

This clonotype turned up a few times. This chain joins TRBV28 and TRBJ1-5; 7 bases are a match to TRBD1. CDR3 size: 15 residues. CDR1 is MDHEN, CDR2 SYDVKM, per germline. The J segment lost 4 bases and the V segment lost 5 bases, leaving 8 bases of the junction unmatched. The CDR3 DNA reads as TGTGCCAGCAGTCCGACAGGGTTTAGTAATCAGCCCCAGCATTTT. Translating gives CASSPTGFSNQPQHF.

This clonotype was seen only a few times. This chain links TRBV2 with TRBJ2-3; TRBD2 matches 10 bases. This CDR3 has 14 residues. Germline values: CDR1 SNHLY, CDR2 FYNNEI. After removal of 7 bases from V and 3 bases from J, the junction contained 4 bases not matched to a gene. The CDR3 loop reads CASKAGGLTDTQYF. CDR3 bases: TGTGCCAGCAAAGCGGGGGGGCTGACAGATACGCAGTATTTT. Full variable domain (remainder filled in from reference TRBV2 and TRBJ2-3): EPEVTQTPSHQVTQMGQEVILRCVPISNHLYFYWYRQILGQKVEFLVSFYNNEISEKSEIFDDQFSVERPDGSNFTLKIRSTKLEDSAMYFCASKAGGLTDTQYFGPGTRLTVL.

The V and J genes are TRBV5-4 and TRBJ2-3; 9 nucleotides line up with TRBD1. Germline values: CDR1 SGHNT, CDR2 YYREEE (reference sequence). V gave up 4 bases and J gave up 2 bases; unmatched junction bases: 8. This CDR3 comprises 16 residues. The CDR3 region has the DNA TGTGCCAGCAGCAAGCCGGGACAGGGTATCACAGATACGCAGTATTTT. Translating it yields CASSKPGQGITDTQYF.

This clonotype was counted between two and nine times. The V and J genes are TRBV29-1 and TRBJ2-7; TRBD2 aligns across 11 bases. The CDR3 loop spans 14 amino acids. The junction had 7 bases not matched to a gene; V was cut back by 6 bases and J by 3 bases. Germline loops: CDR1 SQVTM, CDR2 ANQGSEA. The CDR3 region is CSVGRLAGSYEQYV. CDR3 in DNA: TGCAGCGTGGGACGACTAGCGGGGAGCTACGAGCAGTACGTC.

This clonotype showed up just a few times. The V gene is TRBV20-1, the J gene TRBJ2-7; D is perhaps TRBD2 (5 bases). Germline CDR1 reads DFQATT; CDR2 reads SNEGSKA (reference sequence). The CDR3 length is 11 residues. The V end was cut by 6 bases, the J end by 5 bases, with 11 bases between. The CDR3 DNA reads TGCAGTGCCGGGGTCTTGAACGAGCAGTACGTC. Translation gives CSAGVLNEQYV.

This clonotype turned up a few times. This rearrangement joins TRBV15 to TRBJ2-7, with D possibly TRBD2 on 5 matching bases. Germline V gene lookup returns CDR1 LNHNV and CDR2 YYDKDF (reference sequence). This CDR3 has 13 residues. V was shortened by 1 base and J by 3 bases, with 7 bases between the two germline ends. CDR3 DNA: TGTGCCACCAGCAGAGCGGGGATCTACGAGCAGTACGTC. As protein: CATSRAGIYEQYV.

The CDR3 spells CASSLGQGNYGYTF. The CDR3 DNA reads TGCGCCAGCAGCTTGGGACAGGGCAATTATGGCTACACCTTC. The chain joins TRBV5-1 to TRBJ1-2; 7 nucleotides align to TRBD1. The germline gives CDR1 SGHRS, CDR2 YFSETQ. The V segment lost 0 bases and the J segment 5 bases; nucleotides outside the gene matches: 4. This CDR3 contains 14 residues.

The chain combines TRBV9 with TRBJ1-1, with D uncertain. Germline CDR1 SGDLS, CDR2 YYNGEE. The CDR3 consists of 13 residues. V was pared by 0 bases and J by 1 base, with 4 bases between. Written as DNA, the CDR3 is TGTGCCAGCAGCGTAGTTAGGAACACTGAAGCTTTCTTT. It codes for CASSVVRNTEAFF.

A few counts support this clonotype. The chain recombines TRBV3-1 with TRBJ2-7; D call uncertain. V was clipped by 3 bases and J by 2 bases, with 8 bases between them. Germline V gives CDR1 LGHDT, CDR2 YNNKEL (reference sequence). The CDR3 contains 13 residues. The CDR3 spells CASSHGAPYEQYF. CDR3 nucleotides: TGTGCCAGCAGCCACGGCGCTCCCTACGAGCAGTACTTC.

At least ten counts were recorded for this clonotype. V usage is TRBV4-3 and J usage is TRBJ1-6, with 9 bases fitting TRBD1. The CDR3 extends over 18 amino acids. Germline trimming cut 0 bases from V and 8 bases from J; bases unmatched to any gene: 11. Germline V gene data show CDR1 as LGHNA and CDR2 as YSLEER. For the CDR3, the DNA is TGCGCCAGCAGCCAAGATCGTCGGGACAGGGTCGTCGATTCACCCCTCCACTTT. It translates to CASSQDRRDRVVDSPLHF.

This clonotype was observed at least ten times. The chain links TRBV27 to TRBJ1-2, with D hard to call. This CDR3 has 16 residues. The V gene's germline CDR1 is MNHEY and CDR2 SMNVEV (reference sequence). The V end was cut by 1 base, the J end by 4 bases, with 16 bases between. In nucleotides, the CDR3 is TGTGCCAGCAGTTTATGGGCGGGGTCAGAGTCCTATGGCTACACCTTC. Translated, it gives CASSLWAGSESYGYTF.

There are a few counts of this clonotype. The chain combines TRBV6-2 or TRBV6-3 with TRBJ1-6; TRBD1 is a possible D gene (6 bases). The CDR3 spans 15 residues. V lost 6 bases to trimming and J lost 7 bases, with 16 bases between them. CDR1 and CDR2 from the germline V gene are MNHEY and SVGEGT. The CDR3 sequence is CASRSGTFENSPLHF. The CDR3 DNA sequence: TGTGCCAGCAGATCAGGGACATTCGAGAATTCACCCCTCCACTTT.

This clonotype was observed at least ten times. This rearrangement joins TRBV25-1 to TRBJ1-1; tentative D call: TRBD1 (5 bases). There are 17 residues in the CDR3. The germline V and J ends were trimmed by 2 bases and 0 bases, with 16 bases remaining between them. Germline CDR1 MGHDK, CDR2 SYGVNS. The CDR3 here is CASSERGTGILNTEAFF. CDR3 sequence (DNA): TGTGCCAGCAGTGAAAGGGGCACAGGAATCTTGAACACTGAAGCTTTCTTT.

The J gene is TRBJ2-2, the V gene TRBV12-3 or TRBV12-4; D is uncertain. Trimming left V 3 bases short and J 2 bases short, with 4 bases between. CDR3 length: 13 residues. The CDR3 DNA sequence: TGTGCCAGCAGTTTGCTTAACACCGGGGAGCTGTTTTTT. Amino acid sequence: CASSLLNTGELFF.

This clonotype showed up many times. The CDR3 DNA sequence: TGTGCCAGCTCACCGGAGGGTAACGAGCAGTACTTC. Protein sequence: CASSPEGNEQYF. This chain links TRBV18 with TRBJ2-7; the D gene is possibly TRBD2 (6 bases). This CDR3 has 12 residues. V lost 3 bases and J 5 bases, leaving 8 bases between the germline ends. Germline loops: CDR1 KGHSH, CDR2 LQKENI.

This clonotype was counted ten times or more. This chain links TRBV11-1 with TRBJ1-3; tentatively, D is TRBD1 (6 bases). Germline CDR1 is SGHAT and CDR2 is FQDESV (reference sequence). Trimming pared 6 bases from V and 2 bases from J, leaving 14 bases between. CDR3 size: 15 residues. CDR3 nucleotide sequence: TGTGCCAGCAGAACAGGGCCGCCGACTGGAAACACCATATATTTT. It yields the protein CASRTGPPTGNTIYF.

This clonotype was detected many times. The chain couples TRBV6-5 to TRBJ2-1; 7 bases match TRBD1. The CDR3 consists of 13 residues. CDR1 and CDR2 (germline): MNHEY, SVGAGI. J was trimmed by 5 bases and V by 4 bases; bases with no gene match: 2. The chain's CDR3 is CASSWDRDNEQFF. For the CDR3, the DNA is TGTGCCAGCAGTTGGGACAGAGACAATGAGCAGTTCTTC.

This clonotype was recorded a few times. The chain recombines TRBV27 with TRBJ1-2; no clear D gene. Germline lookup yields CDR1 MNHEY and CDR2 SMNVEV (reference sequence). V was cut by 2 bases and J by 3 bases, with 10 bases left in between. The CDR3 is 14 amino acids. For the CDR3, the DNA is TGTGCCAGCAGTTTAATGTACGGGGACTATGGCTACACCTTC. It translates to CASSLMYGDYGYTF.

The rearrangement uses TRBV14 and TRBJ2-2; D unclear. CDR3 length: 14 residues. Germline CDR1 and CDR2: SGHDN and FVKESK. V was clipped by 4 bases and J by 4 bases, with 10 bases between them. The CDR3 bases are TGTGCCAGCAGCCTTAGGAAAGGCACCGGGGAGCTGTTTTTT. Translating it yields CASSLRKGTGELFF.